The 26 T cell receptor beta chains listed next were all sequenced from one sample in a study of blood T cell repertoires in COVID-19 (dated by TCRdb to 2020 to 2021). Libraries were built with the immunoSEQ multiplex PCR assay. TCRdb provides this immuneACCESS table in a form limited to in-frame rearrangements. Some clones are lacking; in checked studies, under half of them reflect an unresolved V gene, and why the rest are absent is not known. Here the sample has around 220,000 clones; 88% occur a single time. The ten largest account for around 2.2% of the sample. The sequenced sample consisted of peripheral blood. Receptor source: a woman between 40 and 55 years old who had recovered from COVID-19.

The chain recombines TRBV18 with TRBJ2-5, with TRBD1 matching over 8 bases. V dropped 6 bases and J dropped 2; count of bases not matched to a gene: 8. The CDR3 sequence is 15 residues long. Looked up from germline, CDR1 is KGHSH and CDR2 is LQKENI. CDR3 DNA sequence: TGTGCCAGCTCCTCCGGACAGGGAGGTCAAGAGACCCAGTACTTC. Its translation is CASSSGQGGQETQYF.

V and J are TRBV28 and TRBJ1-5; D is unresolved. Germline lookup yields CDR1 MDHEN and CDR2 SYDVKM. CDR3 length equals 13 residues. V lost 6 bases and J 3 bases, leaving 9 bases between the germline ends. The CDR3 spells CASREGLNQPQHF. CDR3 bases: TGTGCCAGCAGAGAGGGCCTCAATCAGCCCCAGCATTTT.

This sequence joins TRBV28 and TRBJ1-5; D is uncertain. Germline CDR1 MDHEN, CDR2 SYDVKM. This CDR3 is built from 16 residues. V gave up 3 bases and J gave up 1 base, with 13 bases separating them. The CDR3: CASSFLTRVSNQPQHF. CDR3 sequence (DNA): TGTGCCAGCAGTTTTCTTACCCGGGTAAGCAATCAGCCCCAGCATTTT.

CDR3 bases: TGTGCCTGGAGTAAGGGGGCGAGGGCCACTGAAGCTTTCTTT. Its translation: CAWSKGARATEAFF. The gene calls are TRBV30 and TRBJ1-1, with 7 positions matching TRBD1. CDR1 is GTSNPN and CDR2 is SVGIG in the germline V gene (reference sequence). The ends lost 2 bases at V and 4 bases at J; junction bases unmatched: 7. This CDR3 is built from 14 residues.

In nucleotides, the CDR3 is TGTGCCAGCAGTTTCCTGACAGGGGGCTACGAGCAGTACTTC. Translated: CASSFLTGGYEQYF. The chain is built from TRBV28 and TRBJ2-7, with TRBD1 matching 9 bases. Germline V gives CDR1 MDHEN, CDR2 SYDVKM. Trimming cost V 3 bases and J 3 bases; bases outside gene matches: 3. The CDR3 length is 14 residues.

The chain links TRBV28 to TRBJ1-4; no definite D call. Trimming removed 8 bases at V and 0 bases at J, with 19 bases between. Looked up from germline, CDR1 is MDHEN and CDR2 is SYDVKM. The CDR3 extends over 17 amino acids. The CDR3 protein is CASRPGGKLATNEKLFF. The CDR3 DNA reads as TGTGCCAGCCGCCCGGGTGGCAAACTAGCAACTAATGAAAAACTGTTTTTT.

The V call is TRBV7-9, the J call TRBJ2-7; TRBD1 agrees at 7 bases. CDR3 length: 14 residues. Trimming cost V 4 bases and J 3 bases; bases outside gene matches: 6. Germline V lookup: CDR1 SEHNR, CDR2 FQNEAQ (reference sequence). The CDR3 spells CASSSGTDIYEQYF. In nucleotides, the CDR3 is TGTGCCAGCAGCTCGGGGACAGATATCTACGAGCAGTACTTC.

Points on this clone: One end of the junction fails to match germline, which may point to a read error. The chain has TRBV24-1 and TRBJ2-5; 7 positions agree with TRBD1. The germline gives CDR1 KGHDR, CDR2 SFDVKD. The CDR3 covers 15 residues. The CDR3, as DNA: TGTGCCACCAGTGACCGACAGGGACCCGCAGAGGCCCAGTACTTC. It is translated as CATSDRQGPAEAQYF.

This chain connects TRBV11-1 to TRBJ2-3; D uncertain. Germline V gene sequence: CDR1 SGHAT, CDR2 FQDESV (reference sequence). This CDR3 contains 14 residues. V was shortened by 5 bases and J by 2 bases, with 11 bases between the two germline ends. The CDR3 nucleotides read TGTGCCAGCAGCCTCTCGCTATCCACAGATACGCAGTATTTT. It translates to CASSLSLSTDTQYF.

The gene calls are TRBV2 and TRBJ2-2; the match to TRBD1 covers 8 bases. The germline CDR1 and CDR2 sequences are SNHLY and FYNNEI. V dropped 6 bases and J dropped 5; count of bases not matched to a gene: 5. The CDR3 runs to 14 residues. CDR3 nucleotides: TGTGCCAGCAGGGGACAGGTTCGGACCGGGGAGCTGTTTTTT. It yields the protein CASRGQVRTGELFF.

This chain links TRBV19 with TRBJ1-2; 8 positions agree with TRBD1. The germline gives CDR1 LNHDA, CDR2 SQIVND (reference sequence). This CDR3 is built from 14 residues. Trimming at V came to 7 bases and at J to 0 bases, leaving 4 bases not matched to a gene. The CDR3 coding sequence is TGTGCCAGTACCCAGACAGGGGCTAACTATGGCTACACCTTC. Its translation: CASTQTGANYGYTF.

In this sample, this clone turned up once. This chain joins TRBV7-8 and TRBJ2-5, with a weak D call TRBD2 (6 bases). This CDR3 is built from 17 residues. Per germline, CDR1 SGHVS and CDR2 FQNEAQ. V lost 2 bases and J 2 bases, leaving 18 bases between the germline ends. CDR3 region: CASSLYDTRGGQETQYF. The CDR3 coding sequence is TGTGCCAGCAGCTTATACGATACGAGGGGAGGACAAGAGACCCAGTACTTC.

This chain connects TRBV4-1 to TRBJ2-3, with TRBD2 identical over 8 bases. CDR1 is MGHRA and CDR2 is YSYEKL in the germline V gene. V lost 1 base, J lost 8 bases, and 11 bases stayed unmatched. This CDR3 is built from 16 residues. The DNA for the CDR3 is TGCGCCAGCAGCCAAGTGCGGGAGGACTTCCCAGTTACGCAGTATTTT. This sequence encodes CASSQVREDFPVTQYF.

The chain uses TRBV19 and TRBJ1-2; 8 nucleotides match TRBD1. The CDR3 is made up of 14 amino acids. Germline CDR1 reads LNHDA; CDR2 reads SQIVND (reference sequence). Germline trimming cut 7 bases from V and 4 bases from J; bases unmatched to any gene: 8. The CDR3 coding sequence is TGTGCCAGTATAGACAGGGGTTCAGTCTATGGCTACACCTTC. Encoded protein: CASIDRGSVYGYTF.

This rearrangement joins TRBV7-2 to TRBJ2-7; weak D call: TRBD1 (6 bases). Trimming left V 2 bases short and J 5 bases short, with 7 bases between. This CDR3 has 12 residues. Germline V CDR1 and CDR2: SGHTA, FQGNSA. CDR3 loop: CASSLQGNEQYF. In DNA, the CDR3 is TGTGCCAGCAGCTTACAGGGGAACGAGCAGTACTTC.

The V call is TRBV4-3, the J call TRBJ1-4; D unclear. Germline-derived CDR1 and CDR2 are LGHNA and YSLEER. Trimming stripped 5 bases from V and 4 bases from J, with 11 bases between. The CDR3 loop spans 14 amino acids. For the CDR3, the DNA is TGCGCCAGCAGCACCCGGGGTATTAATGAAAAACTGTTTTTT. Amino acids: CASSTRGINEKLFF.

The chain couples TRBV11-2 to TRBJ2-7; weak D call: TRBD1 (5 bases). Trimming took 4 bases from V and 5 from J, leaving 9 bases between them. This CDR3 is built from 12 residues. Germline CDR1 is SGHAT and CDR2 is FQNNGV. The CDR3: CASSSQGNEQYF. CDR3 DNA: TGTGCCAGCAGCTCCCAGGGAAACGAGCAGTACTTC.

This chain connects TRBV13 to TRBJ1-3, with TRBD1 as a possible D gene (5 bases). The CDR3 totals 13 residues. Germline loops: CDR1 PRHDT, CDR2 FYEKMQ (reference sequence). Trimming took off 2 bases at V and 8 bases at J, with 10 bases between the two ends. For the CDR3, the DNA is TGTGCCAGCAGCTTACAGGGATACCACACCATATATTTT. Translated, it gives CASSLQGYHTIYF. Using reference TRBV13 and TRBJ1-3 for the parts outside the CDR3, the full variable domain is AAGVIQSPRHLIKEKRETATLKCYPIPRHDTVYWYQQGPGQDPQFLISFYEKMQSDKGSIPDRFSAQQFSDYHSELNMSSLELGDSALYFCASSLQGYHTIYFGEGSWLTVV.

The gene calls are TRBV28 and TRBJ1-2, with D possibly matching TRBD1 (6 bases). The CDR3 is 12 amino acids. Germline CDR1 is MDHEN and CDR2 is SYDVKM. Trimming stripped 10 bases from V and 5 bases from J, with 14 bases between. CDR3 region: CATLRTVYGYTF. The CDR3 nucleotides are TGTGCCACCCTTCGGACAGTTTATGGCTACACCTTC.

This clone was counted a single time. This rearrangement joins TRBV5-4 to TRBJ1-6, with D unresolved. CDR3 length: 14 amino acids. Per the germline V gene, CDR1 is SGHNT and CDR2 is YYREEE (reference sequence). V was clipped by 1 base and J by 8 bases, with 10 bases between them. CDR3 sequence: CASSLLDTDSPLHF. The CDR3, as DNA: TGTGCCAGCAGCTTGCTTGACACGGATTCACCCCTCCACTTT.

This clone has a handful of counts. The V call is TRBV27, the J call TRBJ1-3; D is ambiguous. The CDR3 has 12 amino acids. The germline V gene encodes CDR1 MNHEY and CDR2 SMNVEV (reference sequence). V lost 5 bases, J lost 9 bases, and 11 bases lay in between. CDR3 nucleotide sequence: TGTGCCAGCAGTCCCCCGGGAGGCACCATATATTTT. It yields the protein CASSPPGGTIYF.

The chain employs TRBV2 and TRBJ1-5; TRBD1 agrees at 9 bases. This CDR3 spans 20 amino acids. With 6 bases clipped from V and 2 bases from J, the junction kept 20 bases outside the gene matches. Germline V gives CDR1 SNHLY, CDR2 FYNNEI. The CDR3 spells CASRRGTGPSRSGGNQPQHF. The DNA for the CDR3 is TGTGCCAGCAGGAGGGGGACAGGGCCGAGTCGGAGTGGGGGCAATCAGCCCCAGCATTTT.

The chain is built from TRBV9 and TRBJ2-1; 8 bases agree with TRBD1. The CDR3 loop spans 13 amino acids. In germline, CDR1 is SGDLS, CDR2 YYNGEE. The V gene end was trimmed by 2 bases and the J gene end by 11 bases; junction bases not matched to a gene: 6. The CDR3 region is CASSVPGQGQQFF. In DNA, the CDR3 is TGTGCCAGCAGCGTCCCCGGACAGGGTCAGCAGTTCTTC. The entire variable domain, with the rest obtained from reference TRBV9 and TRBJ2-1, is as follows: DSGVTQTPKHLITATGQRVTLRCSPRSGDLSVYWYQQSLDQGLQFLIQYYNGEERAKGNILERFSAQQFPDLHSELNLSSLELGDSALYFCASSVPGQGQQFFGPGTRLTVL.

The chain is built from TRBV29-1 and TRBJ2-5; the D is unclear. Germline V gives CDR1 SQVTM, CDR2 ANQGSEA. CDR3 size: 11 residues. V was shortened by 6 bases and J by 6 bases, with 11 bases between the two germline ends. CDR3 sequence reads: CSVLAYQTQYF. CDR3 DNA sequence: TGCAGCGTGCTCGCCTATCAGACCCAGTACTTC.

The V call is TRBV3-1 (or the pseudogene TRBV3-2), the J call TRBJ2-2, with a tentative D call TRBD1 (6 bases). Trimming shortened V by 2 bases and J by 7 bases, and 11 bases separated the two germline ends. The length of the CDR3 is 14 residues. CDR1 and CDR2 from the germline V gene are LGHDT and YNNKEL (reference sequence). The CDR3 DNA reads as TGTGCCAGCAGCCAACCACAGGGATACGGGGAGCTGTTTTTT. Protein sequence: CASSQPQGYGELFF.

This sequence joins TRBV19 and TRBJ2-1, with 9 bases aligning to TRBD2. This CDR3 is 18 amino acids long. CDR1 is LNHDA, CDR2 SQIVND, per germline (reference sequence). With 3 bases clipped from V and 5 bases from J, the junction kept 14 bases outside the gene matches. As DNA, the CDR3 is TGTGCCAGTAGTATTACCAGCGGGGGGTCCAGAGGTCACAATGAGCAGTTCTTC. It is translated as CASSITSGGSRGHNEQFF.